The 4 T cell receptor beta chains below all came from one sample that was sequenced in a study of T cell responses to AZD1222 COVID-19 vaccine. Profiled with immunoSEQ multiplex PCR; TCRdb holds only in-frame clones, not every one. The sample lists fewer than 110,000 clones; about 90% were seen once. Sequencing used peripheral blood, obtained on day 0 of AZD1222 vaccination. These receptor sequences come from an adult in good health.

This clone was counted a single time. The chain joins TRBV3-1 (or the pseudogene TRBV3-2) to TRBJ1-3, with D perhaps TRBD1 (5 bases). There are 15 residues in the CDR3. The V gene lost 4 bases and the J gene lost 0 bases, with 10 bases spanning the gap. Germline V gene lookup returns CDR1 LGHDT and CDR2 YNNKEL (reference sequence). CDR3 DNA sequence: TGTGCCAGCAGCCTTAGGGGACTCTCTGGAAACACCATATATTTT. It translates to CASSLRGLSGNTIYF.

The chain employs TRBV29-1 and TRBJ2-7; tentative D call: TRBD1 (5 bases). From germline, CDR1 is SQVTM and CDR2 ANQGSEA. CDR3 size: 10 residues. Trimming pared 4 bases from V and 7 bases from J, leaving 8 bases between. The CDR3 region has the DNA TGCAGCGTTGCACGGACAGAGCAGTACTTC. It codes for CSVARTEQYF.

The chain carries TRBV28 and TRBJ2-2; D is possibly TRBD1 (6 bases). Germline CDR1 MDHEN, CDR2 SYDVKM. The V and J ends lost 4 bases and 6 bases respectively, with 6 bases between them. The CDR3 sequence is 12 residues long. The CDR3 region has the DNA TGTGCCAGCAGTTACAGGGCCGGGGAGCTGTTTTTT. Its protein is CASSYRAGELFF.

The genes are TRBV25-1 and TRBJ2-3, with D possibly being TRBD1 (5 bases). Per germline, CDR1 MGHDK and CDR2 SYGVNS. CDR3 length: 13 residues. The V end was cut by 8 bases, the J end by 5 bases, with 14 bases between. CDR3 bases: TGTGCCAGCCAAGAAGGGGCGCGAGATACGCAGTATTTT. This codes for CASQEGARDTQYF.